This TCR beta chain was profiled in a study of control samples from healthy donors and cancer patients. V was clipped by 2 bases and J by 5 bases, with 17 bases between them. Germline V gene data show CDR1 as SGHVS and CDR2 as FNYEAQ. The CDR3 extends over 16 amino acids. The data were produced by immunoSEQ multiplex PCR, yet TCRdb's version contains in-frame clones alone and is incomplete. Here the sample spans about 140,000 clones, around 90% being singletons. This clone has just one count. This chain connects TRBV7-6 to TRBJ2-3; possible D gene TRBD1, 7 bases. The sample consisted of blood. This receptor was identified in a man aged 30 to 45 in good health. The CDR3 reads CASSLRAGGLRDTQYF. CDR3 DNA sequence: TGTGCCAGCAGCTTAAGGGCAGGGGGGTTGAGAGATACGCAGTATTTT.